The clone carrying this TCR beta chain was picked up many times. TCRdb reprocessed the RT-PCR reads with MiXCR, giving one entry per CDR3 protein. The table records 550,000 to 750,000 distinct CDR3 sequences, 14% of them present only once. Germline V gene sequence: CDR1 MNHEY, CDR2 SVGEGT. CDR3 size: 13 residues. Trimming left V 7 bases short and J 3 bases short, with 12 bases between. Sequenced material: memory CD4+ T cells from blood. The chain has TRBV6-2 or TRBV6-3 and TRBJ1-2; no clear D gene. This receptor was obtained from a female donor in good health, serving as a healthy control. CDR3 nucleotide sequence: TGTGCCAGCACTGACTGGACTTACTATGGCTACACCTTC. Amino acid sequence: CASTDWTYYGYTF.